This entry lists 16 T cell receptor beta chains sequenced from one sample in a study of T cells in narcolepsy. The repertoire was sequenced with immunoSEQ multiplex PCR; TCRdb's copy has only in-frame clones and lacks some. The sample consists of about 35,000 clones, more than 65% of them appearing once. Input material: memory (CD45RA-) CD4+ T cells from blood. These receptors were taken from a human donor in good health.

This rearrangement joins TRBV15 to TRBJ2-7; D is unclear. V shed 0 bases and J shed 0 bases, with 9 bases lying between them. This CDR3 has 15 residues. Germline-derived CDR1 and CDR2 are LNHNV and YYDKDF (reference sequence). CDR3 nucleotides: TGTGCCACCAGCAGAGATTTAGGGCCCTCCTACGAGCAGTACTTC. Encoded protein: CATSRDLGPSYEQYF.

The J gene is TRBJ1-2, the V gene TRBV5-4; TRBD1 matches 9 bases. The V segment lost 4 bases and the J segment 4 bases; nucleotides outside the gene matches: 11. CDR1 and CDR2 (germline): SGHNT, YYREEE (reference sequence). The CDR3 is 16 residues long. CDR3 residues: CASSPPGQGVGYGYTF. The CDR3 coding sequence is TGTGCCAGCAGCCCTCCGGGACAGGGTGTTGGCTATGGCTACACCTTC. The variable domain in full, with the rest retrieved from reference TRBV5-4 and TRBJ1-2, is ETGVTQSPTHLIKTRGQQVTLRCSSQSGHNTVSWYQQALGQGPQFIFQYYREEENGRGNFPPRFSGLQFPNYSSELNVNALELDDSALYLCASSPPGQGVGYGYTFGSGTRLTVV.

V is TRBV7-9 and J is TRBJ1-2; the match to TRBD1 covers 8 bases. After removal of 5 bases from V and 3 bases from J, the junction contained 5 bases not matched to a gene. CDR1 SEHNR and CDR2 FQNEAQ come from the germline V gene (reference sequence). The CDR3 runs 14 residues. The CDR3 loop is CASSAPGQDYGYTF. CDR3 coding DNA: TGTGCCAGCAGCGCTCCGGGACAGGACTATGGCTACACCTTC.

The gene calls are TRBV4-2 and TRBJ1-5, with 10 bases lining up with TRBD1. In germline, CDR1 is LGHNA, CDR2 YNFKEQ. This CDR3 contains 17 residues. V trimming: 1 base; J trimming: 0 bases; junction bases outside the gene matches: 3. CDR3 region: CASSQGTGGNSNQPQHF. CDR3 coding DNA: TGTGCCAGCAGCCAAGGGACAGGGGGGAATAGCAATCAGCCCCAGCATTTT.

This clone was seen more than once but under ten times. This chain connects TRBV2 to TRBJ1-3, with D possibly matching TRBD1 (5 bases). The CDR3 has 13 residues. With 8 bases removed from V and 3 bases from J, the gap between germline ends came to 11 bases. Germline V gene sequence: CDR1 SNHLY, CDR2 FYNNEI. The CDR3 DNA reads TGTGCCAGCGGGACCGCGGGTGGAAACACCATATATTTT. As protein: CASGTAGGNTIYF.

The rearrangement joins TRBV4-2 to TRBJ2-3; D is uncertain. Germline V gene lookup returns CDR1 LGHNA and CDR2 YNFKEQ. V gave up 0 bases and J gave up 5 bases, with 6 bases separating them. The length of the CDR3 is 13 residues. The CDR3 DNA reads TGTGCCAGCAGCCAAGACAATGGAGATACGCAGTATTTT. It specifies CASSQDNGDTQYF.

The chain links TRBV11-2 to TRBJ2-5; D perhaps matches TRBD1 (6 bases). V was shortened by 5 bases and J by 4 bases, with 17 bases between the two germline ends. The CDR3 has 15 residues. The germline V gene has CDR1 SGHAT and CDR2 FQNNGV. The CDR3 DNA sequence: TGTGCCAGCAGCCCGACAGGCATAAGCTCAGAGACCCAGTACTTC. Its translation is CASSPTGISSETQYF.

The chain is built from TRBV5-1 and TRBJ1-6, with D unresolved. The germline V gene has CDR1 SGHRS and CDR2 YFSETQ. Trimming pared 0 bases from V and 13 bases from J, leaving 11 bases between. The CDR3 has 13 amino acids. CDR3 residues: CASSLVPLEPLHF. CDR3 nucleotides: TGCGCCAGCAGCTTGGTACCTCTGGAGCCCCTCCACTTT.

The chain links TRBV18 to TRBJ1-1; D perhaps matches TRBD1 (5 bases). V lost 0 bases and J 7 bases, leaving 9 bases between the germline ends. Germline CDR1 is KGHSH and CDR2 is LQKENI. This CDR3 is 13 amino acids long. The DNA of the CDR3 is TGTGCCAGCTCACCACCGTGGCAGGGTGAAGCTTTCTTT. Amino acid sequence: CASSPPWQGEAFF.

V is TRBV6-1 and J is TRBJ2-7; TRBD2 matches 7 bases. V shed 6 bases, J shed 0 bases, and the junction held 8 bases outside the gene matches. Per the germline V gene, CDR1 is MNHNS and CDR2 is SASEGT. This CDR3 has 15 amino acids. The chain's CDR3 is CASRPRGDHSYEQYF. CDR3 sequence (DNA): TGTGCCAGCAGGCCCCGGGGGGACCACTCCTACGAGCAGTACTTC.

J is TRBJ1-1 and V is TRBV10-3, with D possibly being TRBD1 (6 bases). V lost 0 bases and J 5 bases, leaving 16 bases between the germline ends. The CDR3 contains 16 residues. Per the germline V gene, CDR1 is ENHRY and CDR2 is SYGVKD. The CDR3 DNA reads TGTGCCATCAGTGAGTCGGATTGGGGGGGCAGGACTGAAGCTTTCTTT. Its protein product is CAISESDWGGRTEAFF.

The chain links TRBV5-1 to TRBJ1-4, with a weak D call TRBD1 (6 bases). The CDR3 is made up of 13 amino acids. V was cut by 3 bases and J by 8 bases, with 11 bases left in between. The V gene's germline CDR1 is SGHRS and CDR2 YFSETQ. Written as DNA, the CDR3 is TGCGCCAGCAGCTGGGAGGGACAAGAAAAACTGTTTTTT. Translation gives CASSWEGQEKLFF.

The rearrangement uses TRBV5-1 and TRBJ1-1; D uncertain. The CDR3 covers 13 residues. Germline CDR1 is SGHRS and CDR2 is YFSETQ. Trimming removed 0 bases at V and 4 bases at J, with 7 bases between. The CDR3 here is CASSLAGSTEAFF. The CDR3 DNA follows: TGCGCCAGCAGCTTGGCCGGGAGCACTGAAGCTTTCTTT.

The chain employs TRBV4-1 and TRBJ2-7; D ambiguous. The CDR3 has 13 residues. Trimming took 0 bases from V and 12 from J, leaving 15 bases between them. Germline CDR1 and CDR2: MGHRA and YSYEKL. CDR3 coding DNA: TGCGCCAGCAGCCAAGATCTTGATCGCTGGAGGTACTTC. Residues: CASSQDLDRWRYF.

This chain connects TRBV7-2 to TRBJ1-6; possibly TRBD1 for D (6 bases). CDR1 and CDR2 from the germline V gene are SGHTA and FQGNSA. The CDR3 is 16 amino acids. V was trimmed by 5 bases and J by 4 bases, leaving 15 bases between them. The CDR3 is CASSHIGGGYNSPLHF. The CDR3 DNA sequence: TGTGCCAGCAGCCACATAGGGGGGGGATATAATTCACCCCTCCACTTT.

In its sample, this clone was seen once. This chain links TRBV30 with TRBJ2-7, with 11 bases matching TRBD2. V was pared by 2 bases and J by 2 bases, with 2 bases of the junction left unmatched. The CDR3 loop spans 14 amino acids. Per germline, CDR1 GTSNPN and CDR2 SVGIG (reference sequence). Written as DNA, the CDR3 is TGTGCCTGGAGTACGGGACTAGCGGCCTACGAGCAGTACTTC. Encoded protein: CAWSTGLAAYEQYF.